This entry is about one TCR beta chain. The antigen is undetermined. Method: immunoSEQ multiplex PCR; TCRdb's copy keeps in-frame clones and lacks some. The data show around 400,000 clones, with around 89% seen just once and around 2% held by the top ten. These data are taken from a study of Ad26.COV2.S vaccination and SARS-CoV-2 variants. Study findings and constraints: Analytic work on TCR breadth and depth might have understated the full extent of total T cell responses.

Treatment defined: around 19 received Ad26.COV2.S at low or high dose, single or two shots; roughly five received placebo; per-sample allocation not given. Material that was analyzed had been drawn on day 63 after the first vaccine or placebo injection. CDR1 is SGHNT and CDR2 is YENEEA in the germline V gene. The V end lost 5 bases, the J end lost 1 base, and 14 bases lay between the germline ends. This CDR3 comprises 16 residues. Sample: peripheral blood, taken in a trial of Ad26.COV2.S vaccine versus placebo. This receptor was identified in a person between 18 and 65 years old who received the Ad26.COV2.S COVID-19 vaccine or a placebo. The chain carries TRBV11-3 and TRBJ2-2; TRBD2 is a possible D gene (6 bases). CDR3: CASSTQGLLNTGELFF. The CDR3 bases are TGTGCCAGCAGCACCCAGGGACTGCTGAACACCGGGGAGCTGTTTTTT.